This entry lists 22 T cell receptor beta chains sequenced from one sample in a study of OX40 agonist ivuxolimab in advanced cancers. Assay: immunoSEQ multiplex PCR; the TCRdb copy retains only in-frame clones and omits some. The sample lists roughly 41,000 clones; about 86% were seen once. This sample comprised CD4+ or CD8+ T cells sorted from blood, obtained in a trial of the OX40 agonist ivuxolimab. The receptors were gathered from an adult with an advanced solid tumor such as melanoma, head and neck, liver or kidney cancer.

The chain combines TRBV5-3 with TRBJ1-5; D uncertain. TRBV5-3 is filed as an ORF, its function uncertain. The CDR3 contains 14 residues. V lost 2 bases, J lost 6 bases, and 12 bases lay in between. The CDR3 coding sequence is TGTGCCAGAAGCTTCGCACAGCCGACTCAGCCCCAGCATTTT. Its translation is CARSFAQPTQPQHF.

The chain employs TRBV28 and TRBJ1-5, with D perhaps TRBD1 (5 bases). V was shortened by 6 bases and J by 3 bases, with 12 bases between the two germline ends. From germline, CDR1 is MDHEN and CDR2 SYDVKM. The length of the CDR3 is 14 residues. CDR3 DNA: TGTGCCAGCAGCCCTCACAGGTCCAATCAGCCCCAGCATTTT. Amino acids: CASSPHRSNQPQHF.

The V gene is TRBV19, the J gene TRBJ1-5; D is possibly TRBD1 (5 bases). The CDR3 spans 18 residues. Trimming stripped 2 bases from V and 0 bases from J, with 17 bases between. In germline, CDR1 is LNHDA, CDR2 SQIVND (reference sequence). In DNA form, the CDR3 reads TGTGCCAGTAGTATACAGGGAATAAGAGGTCGTAGCAATCAGCCCCAGCATTTT. As protein: CASSIQGIRGRSNQPQHF.

The rearrangement joins TRBV27 to TRBJ2-2; 8 nucleotides line up with TRBD2. V was pared by 5 bases and J by 6 bases, with 5 bases of the junction left unmatched. CDR1 MNHEY and CDR2 SMNVEV come from the germline V gene (reference sequence). The CDR3 totals 14 residues. DNA of the CDR3: TGTGCCAGCAGTGGTAGCGGGGTCGCCGGGGAGCTGTTTTTT. Its translation is CASSGSGVAGELFF.

The CDR3 region is CASSHRPGELFF. In nucleotides, the CDR3 is TGTGCCAGCAGTCACAGGCCCGGGGAGCTGTTTTTT. The chain links TRBV7-6 to TRBJ2-2; TRBD1 might be the D (5 bases). The V gene's germline CDR1 is SGHVS and CDR2 FNYEAQ. V shed 6 bases and J shed 6 bases, with 8 bases lying between them. This CDR3 is 12 amino acids long.

The V and J genes are TRBV5-6 and TRBJ1-1, with D perhaps TRBD1 (5 bases). Germline V gene data show CDR1 as SGHDT and CDR2 as YYEEEE. V lost 0 bases and J 6 bases, leaving 9 bases between the germline ends. The CDR3 spans 13 residues. The CDR3 DNA follows: TGTGCCAGCAGCTTGGGAGGGGTCGCTGAAGCTTTCTTT. It is translated as CASSLGGVAEAFF.

Remarks on this clone: At the DNA level, this CDR3 is encoded by other sequences in the same sample as well. The chain is built from TRBV10-3 and TRBJ2-7; 14 bases are a match to TRBD2. The CDR3 loop spans 16 amino acids. Germline V gene sequence: CDR1 ENHRY, CDR2 SYGVKD. J gave up 6 bases and V 3 bases, and 7 bases lay outside the gene matches. The CDR3 loop is CAISDRGTSGGGEQYF. The CDR3 region has the DNA TGTGCCATCAGTGATCGGGGGACTAGCGGGGGTGGCGAGCAGTACTTC.

V and J are TRBV7-9 and TRBJ1-3; no definite D call. This CDR3 has 14 residues. Germline loops: CDR1 SEHNR, CDR2 FQNEAQ (reference sequence). V dropped 3 bases and J dropped 0 bases, with 6 bases sitting between them. CDR3: CASSLFNSGNTIYF. CDR3 sequence (DNA): TGTGCCAGCAGCTTGTTTAACTCTGGAAACACCATATATTTT.

The gene calls are TRBV6-1 and TRBJ1-2; no definite D call. Per the germline V gene, CDR1 is MNHNS and CDR2 is SASEGT. Trimming shortened V by 3 bases and J by 3 bases, and 11 bases separated the two germline ends. The CDR3 contains 14 residues. The CDR3: CASSDPGGDYGYTF. The CDR3 coding sequence is TGTGCCAGCAGTGATCCAGGTGGGGACTATGGCTACACCTTC.

The chain employs TRBV10-1 and TRBJ2-2; D may correspond to TRBD1 or TRBD2 (5 bases each). The CDR3 has 15 amino acids. V was trimmed by 0 bases and J by 6 bases, leaving 11 bases between them. Germline CDR1 and CDR2: WNHNN and SYGVQD (reference sequence). The CDR3 loop is CASSESRGRAGELFF. Written as DNA, the CDR3 is TGCGCCAGCAGTGAGTCGAGGGGAAGGGCCGGGGAGCTGTTTTTT.

V and J are TRBV7-9 and TRBJ2-5; D is perhaps TRBD1 or TRBD2 (5 bases each). This CDR3 is 19 amino acids long. V was shortened by 2 bases and J by 5 bases, with 27 bases between the two germline ends. The V gene's germline CDR1 is SEHNR and CDR2 FQNEAQ (reference sequence). The CDR3 reads CASSLIRTLTGTSGETQYF. The CDR3 DNA sequence: TGTGCCAGCAGCTTAATAAGGACCCTCACCGGGACCTCGGGCGAGACCCAGTACTTC.

The rearrangement links TRBV7-9 to TRBJ1-2; no reliable D call. The V end lost 2 bases, the J end lost 4 bases, and 17 bases lay between the germline ends. This CDR3 has 16 residues. CDR1 and CDR2 from the germline V gene are SEHNR and FQNEAQ (reference sequence). In DNA, the CDR3 is TGTGCCAGCAGCTTATTTCGATTAAGTCCTGGCTATGGCTACACCTTC. Translation: CASSLFRLSPGYGYTF.

The chain recombines TRBV5-1 with TRBJ2-2; no reliable D call. Germline CDR1 and CDR2: SGHRS and YFSETQ. V lost 3 bases, J lost 7 bases, and 16 bases lay in between. The CDR3 has 15 amino acids. The CDR3 region is CASSSDGSRNGELFF. DNA for the CDR3: TGCGCCAGCAGCTCGGACGGTTCAAGGAACGGGGAGCTGTTTTTT.

The V call is TRBV28, the J call TRBJ2-3, with D possibly matching TRBD1 (6 bases). This CDR3 comprises 14 residues. Germline CDR1 reads MDHEN; CDR2 reads SYDVKM. V gave up 5 bases and J gave up 2 bases, with 11 bases separating them. Here the CDR3 DNA reads TGTGCCAGCAGTACAGGGCAGAACACAGATACGCAGTATTTT. This gives the protein CASSTGQNTDTQYF.

The genes are TRBV7-9 and TRBJ1-3, with D possibly being TRBD1 (5 bases). With 8 bases removed from V and 5 bases from J, the gap between germline ends came to 19 bases. The germline gives CDR1 SEHNR, CDR2 FQNEAQ (reference sequence). The CDR3 consists of 15 residues. For the CDR3, the DNA is TGTGCCAGCGGGTCCGGGACGGGGATGAGAAACACCATATATTTT. It yields the protein CASGSGTGMRNTIYF.

The sample holds a few counts of this clone. CDR3 DNA sequence: TGCAGCGTTGGGATGACCAATCAGCCCCAGCATTTT. Its protein product is CSVGMTNQPQHF. The V call is TRBV29-1, the J call TRBJ1-5; D is uncertain. Germline CDR1 reads SQVTM; CDR2 reads ANQGSEA. The CDR3 is 12 amino acids. V lost 4 bases and J 3 bases, leaving 7 bases between the germline ends.

The V and J genes are TRBV30 and TRBJ2-7; 7 bases map to TRBD1. The CDR3 runs 14 residues. V shed 0 bases and J 7 bases; nucleotides not matched to a gene: 9. CDR1 and CDR2 from the germline V gene are GTSNPN and SVGIG (reference sequence). Here the CDR3 reads CAWSVGGTAWEQYF. CDR3 sequence (DNA): TGTGCCTGGAGTGTGGGTGGGACAGCCTGGGAGCAGTACTTC.

CDR3: CASSLSRGGTQYF. Here the CDR3 DNA reads TGTGCCAGCAGCTTGTCTCGCGGCGGGACCCAGTACTTC. The chain has TRBV7-3 and TRBJ2-5; D is undetermined. The CDR3 is 13 residues long. The V gene's germline CDR1 is SGHTA and CDR2 FQGTGA. The V gene lost 3 bases and the J gene lost 7 bases, with 12 bases spanning the gap. Supplemented by reference TRBV7-3 and TRBJ2-5, the full variable domain reads GAGVSQTPSNKVTEKGKYVELRCDPISGHTALYWYRQSLGQGPEFLIYFQGTGAADDSGLPNDRFFAVRPEGSVSTLKIQRTERGDSAVYLCASSLSRGGTQYFGPGTRLLVL.

The chain recombines TRBV10-3 with TRBJ2-3, with 11 nucleotides matching TRBD2. This CDR3 spans 15 amino acids. CDR1 ENHRY and CDR2 SYGVKD come from the germline V gene. Trimming at V came to 4 bases and at J to 7 bases, leaving 7 bases not matched to a gene. This chain's CDR3 is CAISVVAGGRNTQYF. The CDR3 nucleotides are TGTGCCATCAGTGTGGTAGCGGGGGGGAGAAATACGCAGTATTTT.

The DNA for the CDR3 is TGTGCCAGCAGCCAATACAGGGGGGCAACTGAAGCTTTCTTT. Translated: CASSQYRGATEAFF. The chain uses TRBV5-4 and TRBJ1-1; 8 bases align to TRBD1. Looked up from germline, CDR1 is SGHNT and CDR2 is YYREEE (reference sequence). The CDR3 runs to 14 residues. Unmatched junction bases numbered 7, after V lost 4 bases and J lost 5 bases.

The J gene is TRBJ2-3, the V gene TRBV11-2; D remains unclear. This CDR3 is built from 16 residues. Trimming pared 0 bases from V and 2 bases from J, leaving 12 bases between. Germline values: CDR1 SGHAT, CDR2 FQNNGV. The CDR3 DNA is TGTGCCAGCAGCTTAGATCAGTTCACAGCCACAGATACGCAGTATTTT. Its translation: CASSLDQFTATDTQYF.

This chain joins TRBV4-1 and TRBJ2-7; 7 positions match TRBD1. This CDR3 is built from 16 residues. Germline V gene data show CDR1 as MGHRA and CDR2 as YSYEKL. Trimming removed 1 base from V and 6 bases from J; junction bases left unmatched: 12. CDR3 in amino acids: CASSQGGDRDLSEQYF. Here the CDR3 DNA reads TGCGCCAGCAGCCAAGGTGGAGACAGGGATTTATCCGAGCAGTACTTC.